The rows below give T cell receptor beta chains drawn from one sample of a study of blood T cells in healthy people across ages. TCRdb re-called the 5' RACE reads through MiXCR, storing one row per CDR3 protein. The table shows 710,000 or so distinct CDR3 sequences, with roughly 20% occurring only once. The sequenced material came from blood. These receptors all stem from a man in his 70s in good health. Each CDR3 is given with its conserved first and last residue.

J,V,CDR3
TRBJ2-2,TRBV18,CASSARSDAPNTGELFF
TRBJ2-7,TRBV18,CASSEDTGQGKQYF
TRBJ2-1,TRBV12-3/TRBV12-4,CASSPPSGLAGIVSSYNEQFF
TRBJ2-1,TRBV28,CATLWGLGNEQFF
TRBJ2-6,TRBV2,CASTSDSGANVLTF
TRBJ2-2,TRBV7-9,CASSWTQTGELFF
TRBJ2-1,TRBV19,CASSQDRPLSYNEQFF
TRBJ2-1,TRBV12-3/TRBV12-4,CASRDRTSGVYNEQFF
TRBJ2-4,TRBV20-1,CSAIFRPLAKNIQYF
TRBJ1-1,TRBV10-2,CASSDVQGLVNTEAFF
TRBJ2-1,TRBV9,CASSVALGTETQYF
TRBJ1-2,TRBV12-3/TRBV12-4,CASTPTGNYGYTF
TRBJ1-6,TRBV19,CASSRPGTGTDSPLHF
TRBJ2-7,TRBV27,CASSLSGQHPYEQYF
TRBJ1-5,TRBV7-9,CASSPSGQPQHF
TRBJ2-3,TRBV6-6,CASSYGGASTDTQYF